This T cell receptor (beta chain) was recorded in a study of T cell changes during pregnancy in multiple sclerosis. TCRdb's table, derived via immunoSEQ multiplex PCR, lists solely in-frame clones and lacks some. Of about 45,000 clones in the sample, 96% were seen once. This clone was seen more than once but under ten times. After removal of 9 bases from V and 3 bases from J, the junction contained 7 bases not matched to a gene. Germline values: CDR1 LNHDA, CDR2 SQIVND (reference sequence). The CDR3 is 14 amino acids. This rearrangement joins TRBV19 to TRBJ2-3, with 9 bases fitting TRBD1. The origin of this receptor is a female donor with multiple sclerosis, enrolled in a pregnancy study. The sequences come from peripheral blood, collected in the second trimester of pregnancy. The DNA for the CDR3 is TGTGCCAGACCACAGGGGGCAGGTACAGATACGCAGTATTTT. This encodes CARPQGAGTDTQYF.